The sequence of this TCR beta chain was determined in a study of T cell responses to AZD1222 COVID-19 vaccine. The CDR3 spans 12 residues. Between the trimmed V and J ends, which lost 4 bases and 12 bases, there was a span of 16 bases. In germline, CDR1 is SGHTS, CDR2 YDEGEE. The method was immunoSEQ multiplex PCR; TCRdb's version includes in-frame clones alone and lacks a portion of them. The profile shows over 150,000 clones, roughly 90% of them singletons. This sample comprised peripheral blood, obtained 28 days after the second AZD1222 dose. The chain carries TRBV5-8 and TRBJ1-1; D uncertain. The TCR originated in an adult who received the AZD1222 COVID-19 vaccine. CDR3 in amino acids: CASSPQALKPFF. The DNA for the CDR3 is TGTGCCAGCAGCCCCCAGGCACTGAAGCCTTTCTTT.